Listed here are 29 T cell receptor beta chains from one sample, sequenced in a study of tissue T cells after allogeneic stem cell transplantation. TCRdb's copy holds only in-frame clones and misses some; the assay was immunoSEQ multiplex PCR. The data contain about 4,000 clones, roughly 53% of them singletons. Time point noted: mouse harvest day 7 after allogeneic transplant. The graft held 10^6 splenic CD5+ T cells and 10^7 T-cell-depleted bone marrow cells. The sample was gut tissue. These receptors originate from a female BALB/c mouse given C57BL/6 T cells with graft-versus-host disease after an allogeneic hematopoietic cell transplant.

This clone appeared a few times. The listed genes are named as in mouse. The CDR3 goes on 1 residue after the read ends, and that part is filled in from the germline J gene. J is TRBJ2-5 and V is TRBV17; TRBD2 agrees at 8 bases. J was trimmed by 3 bases and V by 3 bases; bases with no gene match: 2. Germline V gene sequence: CDR1 MNHDT, CDR2 YYDKIL. CDR3 length: 14 residues. The CDR3 loop is CASSSNWGQDTQYF. CDR3 DNA (partial): TGTGCTAGCAGTAGTAACTGGGGGCAAGACACCCAGTAC. Full variable domain (outside the CDR3, taken from reference TRBV17 and TRBJ2-5): DTTVKQNPRYKLARVGKPVNLICSQTMNHDTMYWYQKKPNQAPKLLLFYYDKILNREADTFEKFQSSRPNNSFCSLYIGSAGLEYSAMYLCASSSNWGQDTQYFGPGTRLLVL.

In this sample, this clone turned up once. Gene names and germline match the mouse. CDR3 DNA, as far as it was read: TGTGCAAGCAGCTTAGATCACACCGGGCAGCTCTAC. It codes for CASSLDHTGQLY. In full, the CDR3 reads CASSLDHTGQLYF. The gene calls are TRBV16 and TRBJ2-2; no clear D. The read terminates 1 residue before the CDR3 end, so the remaining end is supplied by the germline J gene. The CDR3 contains 13 residues. V lost 0 bases to trimming and J lost 3 bases, with 2 bases between them. CDR1 and CDR2 from the germline V gene are SGHSA and FRNQAP.

This clone was seen only a few times. The gene names here belong to mouse. The DNA ends 1 residue before the CDR3 does, and the rest of the CDR3 is filled in from the germline J gene. The genes are TRBV4 and TRBJ2-5; 7 nucleotides align to TRBD1. The length of the CDR3 is 15 residues. The germline gives CDR1 LGHDT, CDR2 YNNKQL (reference sequence). V was clipped by 3 bases and J by 3 bases; unmatched bases: 6. Partial CDR3 DNA: TGTGCCAGCAGCTATCTCGCCAGGGGGCAAGACACCCAGTAC. This sequence encodes CASSYLARGQDTQY. The complete CDR3 protein is CASSYLARGQDTQYF.

This clone was observed once. Here the gene names and germline are mouse. Read data end 1 residue before the CDR3 end; the end is taken from the germline J gene. The V gene is TRBV13-2, the J gene TRBJ2-7; 7 bases map to TRBD2. Per the germline V gene, CDR1 is NNHNN and CDR2 is SYGAGS (reference sequence). This CDR3 is 13 amino acids long. V was clipped by 2 bases and J by 3 bases; unmatched bases: 2. The chain's CDR3 is CASGEGGDYEQYF. CDR3 DNA (partial): TGTGCCAGCGGTGAGGGGGGGGACTATGAACAGTAC.

As to this clone: The genes are named according to mouse. Sequencing ends 1 residue short of the CDR3 end; the germline J gene provides the rest. This sequence joins TRBV13-2 and TRBJ1-5; unclear D gene. V was clipped by 5 bases and J by 0 bases, with 6 bases between them. CDR3 length: 13 amino acids. Germline CDR1 NNHNN, CDR2 SYGAGS (reference sequence). The covered CDR3 bases are TGTGCCAGCGGCAACAATAACAACCAGGCTCCGCTT. Translating gives CASGNNNNQAPL. The CDR3 in full is CASGNNNNQAPLF.

On this clone itself: The gene names given are mouse names. CDR3 sequence reads: CASSPRDFNQAPLF. The DNA read from the CDR3 is TGTGCCAGCAGCCCCCGGGACTTCAACCAGGCTCCGCTT. The rearrangement uses TRBV3 and TRBJ1-5; tentative D call: TRBD1 (5 bases). The CDR3 extends 1 residue past the end of the read, so its final part is completed from the germline J gene. Germline V CDR1 and CDR2: SNHLY, FYNGKV (reference sequence). The CDR3 spans 14 residues. With 5 bases removed from V and 3 bases from J, the gap between germline ends came to 11 bases. The complete variable domain, with remaining parts taken from reference TRBV3 and TRBJ1-5, reads GPKVLQIPSHQIIDMGQMVTLNCDPVSNHLYFYWYKQILGQQMEFLVNFYNGKVMEKSKLFKDQFSVERPDGSYFTLKIQPTALEDSAVYFCASSPRDFNQAPLFGEGTRLSVL.

As regards this clone: Germline and genes here are mouse. The observed sequence ends 1 residue before the CDR3 terminus, with the missing tail filled in from the germline J gene. J is TRBJ2-2 and V is TRBV24; TRBD1 or TRBD2 may be the D gene (5 bases each). Deletions cut 4 bases from V and 0 bases from J, with 6 bases between. Germline values: CDR1 KGHTA, CDR2 FRNEEI. CDR3 length equals 14 residues. The CDR3 DNA, read in part, is TGTGCCAGCAGTCCGGGGGCAAACACCGGGCAGCTCTAC. Residues: CASSPGANTGQLY. The entire CDR3 protein reads CASSPGANTGQLYF.

Notes on this clone: All gene names here are mouse names. The read terminates 1 residue ahead of where the CDR3 ends, so the germline J gene completes it. The rearrangement joins TRBV12-1 to TRBJ1-4; no firm D call. Germline V gene data show CDR1 as SGHSN and CDR2 as HYEKVE. The CDR3 sequence is 15 residues long. Trimming left V 0 bases short and J 0 bases short, with 7 bases between. The CDR3 reads CASSLEQISNERLFF. The CDR3 bases that were read are TGTGCCAGCTCTCTCGAACAGATTTCCAACGAAAGATTATTT.

This clone is medium-sized within its sample. Genes and germline come from the mouse. The missing CDR3 end, 1 residue past where the read stops, is filled in from the germline J gene. The chain carries TRBV13-2 and TRBJ2-3; 13 bases fit TRBD2. The germline gives CDR1 NNHNN, CDR2 SYGAGS (reference sequence). With V trimmed by 5 bases and J by 5 bases, 5 bases remained unmatched. This CDR3 has 15 residues. CDR3 DNA (partial): TGTGCCAGCGGGGACTGGGGGGGCGCAGGAGAAACGCTGTAT. Translating gives CASGDWGGAGETLY. The complete CDR3 reads CASGDWGGAGETLYF.

This clone was counted a few times. Gene names are the mouse ones. The read gets to within 1 residue of the CDR3 end, and the germline J gene fills in the rest. The V gene is TRBV16, the J gene TRBJ2-2; D is unresolved. The germline V and J ends were trimmed by 3 bases and 4 bases, with 3 bases remaining between them. This CDR3 has 12 amino acids. Germline CDR1 and CDR2: SGHSA and FRNQAP. The CDR3 protein is CASSLGTGQLYF. The CDR3 DNA, read in part, is TGTGCAAGCAGCTTGGGCACCGGGCAGCTCTAC. The full variable domain, in which reference TRBV16 and TRBJ2-2 provide the parts outside the CDR3, is NAGVIQTPRHKVTGKGQEATLWCEPISGHSAVFWYRQTIVQGLEFLTYFRNQAPIDDSGMPKERFSAQMPNQSHSTLKIQSTQPQDSAVYLCASSLGTGQLYFGEGSKLTVL.

Points on this clone: Gene names follow the mouse nomenclature. The read comes to an end 1 residue before the CDR3 does, leaving the germline J gene to fill in the end. The V call is TRBV12-2, the J call TRBJ1-2; the D is unclear. The CDR3 totals 12 residues. Germline V CDR1 and CDR2: SGHLS, HYDKME. Trimming shortened V by 0 bases and J by 1 base, and 2 bases separated the two germline ends. CDR3 sequence: CASSLGNSDYTF. Partial CDR3 DNA: TGTGCCAGCTCTCTCGGAAACTCCGACTACACC.

Note on this clone: Each gene name is a mouse one. The read ends 1 residue early relative to the CDR3; the germline J gene fills the gap. V usage is TRBV2 and J usage is TRBJ2-4; the D gene could be TRBD1 or TRBD2 (5 bases each). This CDR3 region has 13 residues. Looked up from germline, CDR1 is LGHNA and CDR2 is YSYQKL. V was trimmed by 0 bases and J by 8 bases, leaving 9 bases between them. The DNA read from the CDR3 is TGTGCCAGCAGCCAAGACGGGGGAGGCACCTTGTAC. It encodes CASSQDGGGTLY. The complete CDR3 sequence is CASSQDGGGTLYF.

On this clone: The genes and germline here are from mouse. Read sequence stops 1 residue before the CDR3 end, and the germline J gene provides the missing end. This chain uses TRBV13-3 with TRBJ1-2, with 7 bases aligning to TRBD1. The germline V gene encodes CDR1 NNHDY and CDR2 SYVADS. With V trimmed by 4 bases and J by 3 bases, 6 bases remained unmatched. This CDR3 has 14 amino acids. The CDR3 loop reads CASSRGGADSDYTF. The part of the CDR3 DNA that was read is TGTGCCAGCAGTAGAGGGGGCGCGGACTCCGACTACACC.

This clone came up once. The listed genes are named as in mouse. The missing CDR3 end, 1 residue past where the read stops, is filled in from the germline J gene. The chain employs TRBV12-2 and TRBJ2-3; D unclear. There are 12 residues in the CDR3. Trimming removed 2 bases from V and 2 bases from J, with 4 bases in between. CDR1 and CDR2 from the germline V gene are SGHLS and HYDKME. CDR3 sequence: CASSRTAETLYF. The CDR3 bases that were read are TGTGCCAGCTCTCGGACTGCAGAAACGCTGTAT.

A word on this clone: Mouse germline and gene names are used. The read ends 1 residue before the CDR3 terminus; that terminus is restored from the germline J gene. The rearrangement uses TRBV13-2 and TRBJ2-4; D remains unclear. This CDR3 has 12 residues. Germline values: CDR1 NNHNN, CDR2 SYGAGS (reference sequence). V shed 0 bases and J shed 9 bases, with 8 bases lying between them. CDR3 bases read: TGTGCCAGCGGTGATGCTCTGTGGACCTTGTAC. Protein sequence: CASGDALWTLY. The full CDR3 protein reads CASGDALWTLYF.

A word on this clone: The gene names here belong to mouse. The read ends 1 residue before the CDR3 terminus; that terminus is restored from the germline J gene. The rearrangement uses TRBV26 and TRBJ2-2; D not certain. CDR1 KGHPV and CDR2 FQNQEV come from the germline V gene (reference sequence). The CDR3 is 15 residues long. Trimming left V 2 bases short and J 0 bases short, with 7 bases between. The CDR3: CASSLQTSNTGQLYF. The sequenced part of the CDR3 DNA is TGTGCCAGCAGTCTGCAAACCTCAAACACCGGGCAGCTCTAC.

On this clone itself: Mouse germline and gene names are used. The CDR3 goes on 1 residue after the read ends, and that part is filled in from the germline J gene. The chain combines TRBV26 with TRBJ1-1, with TRBD1 matching over 7 bases. Looked up from germline, CDR1 is KGHPV and CDR2 is FQNQEV (reference sequence). CDR3 length: 14 amino acids. V shed 6 bases and J 0 bases; nucleotides not matched to a gene: 4. The sequenced CDR3 bases are TGTGCCAGCAGATACAGGGGTGCAAACACAGAAGTCTTC. This encodes CASRYRGANTEVF. The entire CDR3 protein is CASRYRGANTEVFF.

The table lists this clone with a few counts. Gene names are mouse gene names. The read finishes 1 residue shy of the CDR3 end, and the germline J gene is used to complete it. This chain connects TRBV20 to TRBJ1-5; 7 nucleotides line up with TRBD1. The CDR3 loop spans 12 amino acids. The V and J ends lost 6 bases and 4 bases, in that order; junction bases with no gene match: 3. Per germline, CDR1 GFQATS and CDR2 STVNSAI. The sequenced part of the CDR3 DNA is TGTGGTGCCTCGACAGGGAACCAGGCTCCGCTT. Its translation: CGASTGNQAPL. The entire CDR3 is CGASTGNQAPLF.

As concerns this clone: Gene labels here are mouse ones. Coverage ceases 1 residue before the CDR3 finishes, and the germline J gene fills in the end. The chain recombines TRBV13-1 with TRBJ2-5; D not resolved. The CDR3 has 14 amino acids. V gave up 0 bases and J gave up 0 bases, with 5 bases separating them. Germline V gives CDR1 NSHNY, CDR2 SYGAGN. The CDR3 DNA, read in part, is TGTGCCAGCAGTGATGCGGGTAACCAAGACACCCAGTAC. It codes for CASSDAGNQDTQY. The full CDR3 sequence reads CASSDAGNQDTQYF.

Turning to this clone: The gene names given are mouse names. The CDR3 goes on 1 residue after the read ends, and that part is filled in from the germline J gene. V and J are TRBV16 and TRBJ1-4, with D unclear. Trimming took off 1 base at V and 5 bases at J, with 5 bases between the two ends. There are 13 residues in the CDR3. Germline CDR1 reads SGHSA; CDR2 reads FRNQAP. This CDR3 reads CASSLGANERLFF. Partial CDR3 DNA: TGTGCAAGCAGCTTAGGAGCTAACGAAAGATTATTT.

To note about this clone: Gene names are mouse gene names. From the germline J gene comes the end of the CDR3, since the read stops 1 residue before it. The chain recombines TRBV13-1 with TRBJ2-3; a possible D gene is TRBD2 (6 bases). Germline V gene lookup returns CDR1 NSHNY and CDR2 SYGAGN. Trimming took 5 bases from V and 0 from J, leaving 10 bases between them. CDR3 size: 14 residues. The covered CDR3 bases are TGTGCCAGCAGCCTGGGGTCTAGTGCAGAAACGCTGTAT. As protein: CASSLGSSAETLY. The whole CDR3 protein is CASSLGSSAETLYF.

As to this clone: Mouse names are used for the genes. The missing CDR3 end, 1 residue past where the read stops, is filled in from the germline J gene. The chain joins TRBV26 to TRBJ2-4; 7 bases match TRBD1. Trimming at V came to 5 bases and at J to 1 base, leaving 6 bases not matched to a gene. This CDR3 is 15 amino acids long. Per the germline V gene, CDR1 is KGHPV and CDR2 is FQNQEV (reference sequence). The CDR3 is CASSSSGTGQNTLYF. CDR3 DNA (partial): TGTGCCAGCAGTTCTTCCGGGACAGGTCAAAACACCTTGTAC.

Remarks on this clone: The listed genes are named as in mouse. The read stops 1 residue short of the end of the CDR3; the missing end is completed from the germline J gene. V gene TRBV13-3 combines with J gene TRBJ2-5; TRBD2 matches at 12 bases. Germline trimming cut 5 bases from V and 1 base from J; bases unmatched to any gene: 2. Germline V lookup: CDR1 NNHDY, CDR2 SYVADS. CDR3 length: 15 amino acids. The CDR3 region is CASRDWGGDQDTQYF. Partial CDR3 DNA: TGTGCCAGCAGAGACTGGGGGGGCGACCAAGACACCCAGTAC. The whole variable domain, filled in from reference TRBV13-3 and TRBJ2-5, reads EAAVTQSPRSKVAVTGGKVTLSCHQTNNHDYMYWYRQDTGHGLRLIHYSYVADSTEKGDIPDGYKASRPSQENFSLILELASLSQTAVYFCASRDWGGDQDTQYFGPGTRLLVL.

As regards this clone: Gene names are the mouse ones. With the read ending 1 residue before the CDR3 end, the germline J gene is used to fill in that end. The rearrangement uses TRBV24 and TRBJ2-7; D is perhaps TRBD1 (7 bases). V lost 3 bases, J lost 5 bases, and 14 bases lay in between. The germline V gene encodes CDR1 KGHTA and CDR2 FRNEEI. CDR3 size: 14 residues. CDR3: CASSLLRGRDEQYF. Partial CDR3 DNA: TGTGCCAGCAGTCTCCTTAGGGGGCGCGATGAACAGTAC.

Worth noting for this clone: The germline and genes are mouse ones. Coverage ceases 1 residue before the CDR3 finishes, and the germline J gene fills in the end. The rearrangement joins TRBV15 to TRBJ1-4, with D possibly TRBD1 on 5 matching bases. The CDR3 has 14 residues. The germline V gene has CDR1 SGHND and CDR2 FRSKSL. The germline V and J ends were trimmed by 3 bases and 3 bases, with 8 bases remaining between them. CDR3 DNA (partial): TGTGCCAGCAGTTTTCGGGGGACCAACGAAAGATTATTT. This sequence encodes CASSFRGTNERLF. The whole CDR3 reads CASSFRGTNERLFF. Filled out from reference TRBV15 and TRBJ1-4, the complete variable domain reads DAGVTQTPRHEVAEKGQTIILKCEPVSGHNDLFWYRQTKIQGLELLSYFRSKSLMEDGGAFKDRFKAEMLNSSFSTLKIQPTEPKDSAVYLCASSFRGTNERLFFGHGTKLSVL.

Regarding this clone: Gene names follow the mouse nomenclature. With the read ending 1 residue before the CDR3 end, the germline J gene is used to fill in that end. The chain links TRBV5 to TRBJ2-7, with 12 bases lining up with TRBD1. The CDR3 runs 14 residues. Germline assignment: CDR1 LGHNA and CDR2 YNLKQL (reference sequence). The trim removed 2 bases at V and 6 bases at J, leaving 2 bases unmatched. The covered CDR3 bases are TGTGCCAGCAGCCAAAGGGACAGGGGGCCTGAACAGTAC. This translates into CASSQRDRGPEQY. The CDR3 in full is CASSQRDRGPEQYF.

A remark on this clone: Gene names and germline refer to mouse. The read halts 1 residue ahead of the CDR3 end, with the missing end drawn from the germline J gene. The V and J genes are TRBV3 and TRBJ2-3, with D maybe TRBD2 (6 bases). The germline gives CDR1 SNHLY, CDR2 FYNGKV (reference sequence). This CDR3 has 14 residues. The germline V and J ends were trimmed by 4 bases and 0 bases, with 8 bases remaining between them. CDR3 region: CASSSDWSAETLYF. CDR3 bases read: TGTGCCAGCAGCTCCGACTGGAGTGCAGAAACGCTGTAT.

Comments on this clone: Gene names and germline match the mouse. The CDR3 is cut off 1 residue early in the read; its end comes from the germline J gene. The chain recombines TRBV19 with TRBJ2-1; D is ambiguous. The V end was cut by 2 bases, the J end by 0 bases, with 6 bases between. Germline assignment: CDR1 FNHDT and CDR2 SITEND (reference sequence). The CDR3 sequence is 14 residues long. The part of the CDR3 DNA that was read is TGTGCCAGCAGTATTCGGGTTAACTATGCTGAGCAGTTC. It codes for CASSIRVNYAEQF. Given in full, the CDR3 is CASSIRVNYAEQFF.

This clone was seen a few times. Gene names and germline refer to mouse. The CDR3 end lies 1 residue beyond the end of the read and is filled in from the germline J gene. The rearrangement uses TRBV26 and TRBJ2-7, with TRBD1 matching over 8 bases. The CDR3 consists of 14 residues. The junction had 7 bases not matched to a gene; V was cut back by 2 bases and J by 7 bases. Germline values: CDR1 KGHPV, CDR2 FQNQEV (reference sequence). CDR3 bases read: TGTGCCAGCAGTCTGGAAGGACAGGGAGGGGAACAGTAC. Translation gives CASSLEGQGGEQY. The CDR3 in full is CASSLEGQGGEQYF.